These T cell receptor beta chains were read from a single sample in a study of CD8 T cells in Susac syndrome. TCRdb reanalysed the immunoSEQ multiplex PCR reads using MiXCR and keeps one entry per CDR3 protein. The sample has 150,000 to 200,000 distinct CDR3 sequences, around 94% seen once. Material for sequencing was CD4+ T cells from PBMCs. The receptors here all came from a human donor in good health. Each CDR3 is given with its conserved first and last residue. Each record gives: V gene, clone size, D gene, J gene, CDR3 DNA, CDR3 protein. D genes are given only for firm matches. A row's size may be missing; if present it is once, few, many or a size class.

v_gene: TRBV6-2/TRBV6-3
abundance: once
d_gene: .
j_gene: TRBJ1-5
CDR3nt: TGTGCCAGCGATTGGGCAGCTTCTTACAGCAATCAGCCCCAGCATTTT
CDR3aa: CASDWAASYSNQPQHF

v_gene: TRBV29-1
abundance: .
d_gene: .
j_gene: TRBJ1-2
CDR3nt: TGCAGCGTTGACGGGGCGGATGGCTACACCTTC
CDR3aa: CSVDGADGYTF

v_gene: TRBV20-1
abundance: .
d_gene: .
j_gene: TRBJ1-6
CDR3nt: TGCAGTGCTAGAGATCCCTTTTCCAGCCTGAATTCACCCCTCCACTTT
CDR3aa: CSARDPFSSLNSPLHF

v_gene: TRBV28
abundance: few
d_gene: TRBD1
j_gene: TRBJ1-2
CDR3nt: TGTGCCAGCAGTTGGGACAGGAACTATGGCTACACCTTC
CDR3aa: CASSWDRNYGYTF

v_gene: TRBV9
abundance: .
d_gene: .
j_gene: TRBJ2-3
CDR3nt: TGTGCCAGCAGCGTAGGGACGATAAGCACAGATACGCAGTATTTT
CDR3aa: CASSVGTISTDTQYF

v_gene: TRBV4-3
abundance: .
d_gene: .
j_gene: TRBJ2-1
CDR3nt: TGCGCCAGCAGCCAAGATCGGCTTGGTGAGCAGTTCTTC
CDR3aa: CASSQDRLGEQFF

v_gene: TRBV4-3
abundance: .
d_gene: .
j_gene: TRBJ2-1
CDR3nt: TGCGCCAGCAGCCAAGATGTGAGCTCCTACAATGAGCAGTTCTTC
CDR3aa: CASSQDVSSYNEQFF

v_gene: TRBV9
abundance: .
d_gene: .
j_gene: TRBJ2-5
CDR3nt: TGTGCCAGCAGCGTAGGAGCCCGGGAAGGAGAGACCCAGTACTTC
CDR3aa: CASSVGAREGETQYF

v_gene: TRBV5-1
abundance: .
d_gene: TRBD2
j_gene: TRBJ2-5
CDR3nt: TGCGCCAGCAGCTTGGCAGGTAGCGGGGGATCCCAAGAGACCCAGTACTTC
CDR3aa: CASSLAGSGGSQETQYF

v_gene: TRBV12-3/TRBV12-4
abundance: .
d_gene: .
j_gene: TRBJ2-1
CDR3nt: TGTGCCAGCAGTTTAGTGAAGGGTAGGAACTACAATGAGCAGTTCTTC
CDR3aa: CASSLVKGRNYNEQFF

v_gene: TRBV18
abundance: .
d_gene: .
j_gene: TRBJ1-1
CDR3nt: TGTGCCAGCTCACTACAGGCTGAAGCTTTCTTT
CDR3aa: CASSLQAEAFF

v_gene: TRBV12-3/TRBV12-4
abundance: few
d_gene: .
j_gene: TRBJ2-1
CDR3nt: TGTGCCAGCAGTCTCGGACGCTTCAATGAGCAGTTCTTC
CDR3aa: CASSLGRFNEQFF

v_gene: TRBV2
abundance: .
d_gene: TRBD2
j_gene: TRBJ2-7
CDR3nt: TGTGCCAGCAGTTCGAGCGGGGGGATCTCCTACGAGCAGTACTTC
CDR3aa: CASSSSGGISYEQYF

v_gene: TRBV30
abundance: once
d_gene: .
j_gene: TRBJ1-1
CDR3nt: TGTGCCTGGAGTGTCTACAGCAACACTGAAGCTTTCTTT
CDR3aa: CAWSVYSNTEAFF

v_gene: TRBV3-1
abundance: .
d_gene: .
j_gene: TRBJ2-3
CDR3nt: TGTGCCAGCAGCCTCGGGACCCCTAGCACAGATACGCAGTATTTT
CDR3aa: CASSLGTPSTDTQYF

v_gene: TRBV30
abundance: .
d_gene: .
j_gene: TRBJ2-5
CDR3nt: TGTGCCTGGAGTGTAGGGGGGGTCCAAGAGACCCAGTACTTC
CDR3aa: CAWSVGGVQETQYF

v_gene: TRBV20-1
abundance: .
d_gene: TRBD2
j_gene: TRBJ2-1
CDR3nt: TGCAGTGCCGGACGCGTAGCGGGGGGGAGGAATGAGCAGTTCTTC
CDR3aa: CSAGRVAGGRNEQFF